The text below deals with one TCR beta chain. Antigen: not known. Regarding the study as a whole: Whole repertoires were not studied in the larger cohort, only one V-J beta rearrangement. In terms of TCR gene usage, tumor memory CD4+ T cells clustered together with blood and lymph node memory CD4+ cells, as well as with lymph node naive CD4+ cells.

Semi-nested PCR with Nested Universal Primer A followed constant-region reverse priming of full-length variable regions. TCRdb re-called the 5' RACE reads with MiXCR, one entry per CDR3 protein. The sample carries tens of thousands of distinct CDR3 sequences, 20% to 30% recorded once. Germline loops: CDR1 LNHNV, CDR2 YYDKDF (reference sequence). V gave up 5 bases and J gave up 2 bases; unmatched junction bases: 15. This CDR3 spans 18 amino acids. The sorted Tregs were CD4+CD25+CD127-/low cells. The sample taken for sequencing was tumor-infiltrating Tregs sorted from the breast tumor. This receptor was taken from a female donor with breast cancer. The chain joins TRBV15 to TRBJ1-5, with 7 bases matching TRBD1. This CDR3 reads CATSSGPRQGRGNQPQHF. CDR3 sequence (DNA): TGTGCCACCAGCTCCGGACCAAGACAGGGCAGGGGCAATCAGCCCCAGCATTTT.